Shown below are 32 T cell receptor beta chains from a single sample sequenced in a study of cytomegalovirus exposure and HLA in healthy donors. Both 60 Vbeta primers and 13 Jbeta primers went into the PCR. Clones were sequenced by immunoSEQ multiplex PCR, and TCRdb holds only the in-frame ones, with some missing. The sample holds over 30,000 clones; roughly 60% are singletons and the top ten take 21%. Sequencing was done on a sample of PBMCs. Every receptor here comes from a middle-aged man in good health and CMV-seropositive.

J is TRBJ1-2 and V is TRBV6-5, with 8 bases lining up with TRBD1. There are 15 residues in the CDR3. Trimming at V came to 3 bases and at J to 4 bases, leaving 7 bases not matched to a gene. Germline V CDR1 and CDR2: MNHEY, SVGAGI. Here the CDR3 DNA reads TGTGCCAGCAGTTATGAGGCCAGGGGGCCCTATGGCTACACCTTC. Its translation is CASSYEARGPYGYTF.

This chain connects TRBV6-1 to TRBJ2-7; tentatively, D is TRBD1 (6 bases). The CDR3 has 13 residues. Trimming removed 11 bases at V and 3 bases at J, with 17 bases between. Germline V gene data show CDR1 as MNHNS and CDR2 as SASEGT. The CDR3 loop reads CALRQDPFYEQYF. Written as DNA, the CDR3 is TGTGCCCTACGACAGGATCCTTTCTACGAGCAGTACTTC.

This rearrangement joins TRBV6-6 to TRBJ2-7; D not certain. The CDR3 has 11 residues. Per germline, CDR1 MNHNY and CDR2 SVGAGI (reference sequence). Trimming left V 0 bases short and J 6 bases short, with 3 bases between. DNA for the CDR3: TGTGCCAGCAGTTACTCGGCCGAGCAGTACTTC. It encodes CASSYSAEQYF.

The V and J genes are TRBV10-3 and TRBJ2-3; 9 nucleotides match TRBD1. Germline trimming cut 8 bases from V and 5 bases from J; bases unmatched to any gene: 11. Germline values: CDR1 ENHRY, CDR2 SYGVKD. This CDR3 has 15 amino acids. The CDR3 DNA is TGTGCCATCGGGAGAAAGGGGACAGGGCTAGATACGCAGTATTTT. It specifies CAIGRKGTGLDTQYF.

This clone was seen only once. The chain has TRBV7-9 and TRBJ1-5; D unclear. The CDR3 has 14 amino acids. Germline CDR1 SEHNR, CDR2 FQNEAQ (reference sequence). V lost 0 bases to trimming and J lost 5 bases, with 8 bases between them. CDR3 nucleotide sequence: TGTGCCAGCAGCTTAGCGAGTACGGATCAGCCCCAGCATTTT. It specifies CASSLASTDQPQHF.

The chain carries TRBV30 and TRBJ1-6, with D perhaps TRBD1 (6 bases). Between the trimmed V and J ends, which lost 4 bases and 9 bases, there was a span of 10 bases. Germline-derived CDR1 and CDR2 are GTSNPN and SVGIG (reference sequence). This CDR3 is built from 12 residues. The CDR3, as DNA: TGTGCCTGGACCCAGGGGCGTTCACCCCTCCACTTT. Amino acids: CAWTQGRSPLHF.

This chain joins TRBV28 and TRBJ2-2; no reliable D call. Trimming shortened V by 3 bases and J by 6 bases, and 8 bases separated the two germline ends. The V gene's germline CDR1 is MDHEN and CDR2 SYDVKM. The length of the CDR3 is 13 residues. CDR3 sequence reads: CASSLRLAGELFF. For the CDR3, the DNA is TGTGCCAGCAGTTTGAGGCTAGCCGGGGAGCTGTTTTTT. The variable domain in full, completed from reference TRBV28 and TRBJ2-2, reads DVKVTQSSRYLVKRTGEKVFLECVQDMDHENMFWYRQDPGLGLRLIYFSYDVKMKEKGDIPEGYSVSREKKERFSLILESASTNQTSMYLCASSLRLAGELFFGEGSRLTVL.

The V gene is TRBV4-2, the J gene TRBJ1-6; 11 bases match TRBD1. The CDR3 is made up of 16 amino acids. Germline loops: CDR1 LGHNA, CDR2 YNFKEQ. The ends lost 0 bases at V and 11 bases at J; junction bases unmatched: 6. The CDR3 sequence is CASSQERGTGGAPLHF. DNA of the CDR3: TGTGCCAGCAGCCAAGAACGAGGGACAGGGGGGGCACCCCTCCACTTT.

The chain has TRBV5-4 and TRBJ2-7; possible D gene TRBD2, 6 bases. V lost 4 bases and J lost 7, with 18 bases in between. Germline V gene sequence: CDR1 SGHNT, CDR2 YYREEE (reference sequence). The CDR3 contains 14 residues. The CDR3 DNA is TGTGCCAGCAGCCCCGGGACTGGCCTCCGTGAGCAGTACTTC. Its protein is CASSPGTGLREQYF. Supplemented by reference TRBV5-4 and TRBJ2-7, the full variable domain reads ETGVTQSPTHLIKTRGQQVTLRCSSQSGHNTVSWYQQALGQGPQFIFQYYREEENGRGNFPPRFSGLQFPNYSSELNVNALELDDSALYLCASSPGTGLREQYFGPGTRLTVT.

The chain has TRBV10-1 and TRBJ2-1, with D possibly being TRBD2 (6 bases). This CDR3 has 16 residues. CDR1 and CDR2 (germline): WNHNN, SYGVQD (reference sequence). The germline V and J ends were trimmed by 0 bases and 5 bases, with 14 bases remaining between them. As DNA, the CDR3 is TGCGCCAGCAGTGAGTCACCGCGGGGCGGAAACAATGAGCAGTTCTTC. This translates into CASSESPRGGNNEQFF.

The chain combines TRBV2 with TRBJ2-4, with TRBD1 matching 9 bases. V lost 8 bases to trimming and J lost 6 bases; unmatched junction nucleotides: 11. Germline values: CDR1 SNHLY, CDR2 FYNNEI. This CDR3 region has 15 residues. The CDR3 region has the DNA TGTGCCAGCTCGGGACAGGGAGTTCTGGGAAACATTCAGTACTTC. Its translation is CASSGQGVLGNIQYF.

There are a few counts of this clone. The chain employs TRBV5-1 and TRBJ2-2, with 7 bases fitting TRBD2. Germline loops: CDR1 SGHRS, CDR2 YFSETQ. The CDR3 has 14 amino acids. V was clipped by 5 bases and J by 4 bases; unmatched bases: 5. The CDR3 reads CASRGLVGTGELFF. Here the CDR3 DNA reads TGCGCCAGCAGAGGACTAGTCGGCACCGGGGAGCTGTTTTTT.

This chain joins TRBV7-3 and TRBJ1-1; possibly TRBD1 for D (5 bases). CDR1 and CDR2 (germline): SGHTA, FQGTGA. This CDR3 is built from 14 residues. Trimming left V 7 bases short and J 0 bases short, with 12 bases between. CDR3 loop: CASMEGRMNTEAFF. CDR3 bases: TGTGCCAGCATGGAGGGACGGATGAACACTGAAGCTTTCTTT.

The chain uses TRBV28 and TRBJ1-2; 7 nucleotides line up with TRBD1. The V segment lost 6 bases and the J segment 2 bases; nucleotides outside the gene matches: 6. Germline-derived CDR1 and CDR2 are MDHEN and SYDVKM. This CDR3 comprises 14 residues. The CDR3 protein is CASSWGQTNYGYTF. CDR3 DNA: TGTGCCAGCAGCTGGGGACAGACCAACTATGGCTACACCTTC.

The sample holds one count of this clone. The chain joins TRBV19 to TRBJ2-1, with D uncertain. CDR3 length equals 12 residues. V shed 3 bases and J shed 6 bases, with 6 bases lying between them. Germline loops: CDR1 LNHDA, CDR2 SQIVND (reference sequence). CDR3 nucleotides: TGTGCCAGTAGTATCGCCGGCAATGAGCAGTTCTTC. Translated, it gives CASSIAGNEQFF.

The count of this clone is one. The chain recombines TRBV4-1 with TRBJ1-6; D is ambiguous. Germline CDR1 is MGHRA and CDR2 is YSYEKL. Trimming took off 0 bases at V and 5 bases at J, with 17 bases between the two ends. The CDR3 is made up of 18 amino acids. The CDR3 DNA reads TGCGCCAGCAGCCAAGAGGATGGGCTGGTCGGGAATAATTCACCCCTCCACTTT. Translated, it gives CASSQEDGLVGNNSPLHF.

The V gene is TRBV19, the J gene TRBJ2-5; TRBD1 matches 9 bases. V lost 10 bases and J lost 4; bases outside the gene matches: 1. CDR1 and CDR2 (germline): LNHDA, SQIVND (reference sequence). This CDR3 has 11 amino acids. CDR3 bases: TGTGCCACGACAGGGGGAGAGACCCAGTACTTC. It codes for CATTGGETQYF.

This clone was detected only a few times. The genes are TRBV4-2 and TRBJ2-7; 7 positions agree with TRBD1. This CDR3 has 14 amino acids. The germline V gene encodes CDR1 LGHNA and CDR2 YNFKEQ. The V gene end was trimmed by 1 base and the J gene end by 2 bases; junction bases not matched to a gene: 2. The CDR3 is CASSQGTGTYEQYF. CDR3 coding DNA: TGTGCCAGCAGCCAAGGGACAGGAACCTACGAGCAGTACTTC.

V and J are TRBV4-1 and TRBJ1-3; 8 nucleotides agree with TRBD1. The CDR3 consists of 15 residues. The germline CDR1 and CDR2 sequences are MGHRA and YSYEKL. The V segment lost 0 bases and the J segment 2 bases; nucleotides outside the gene matches: 0. Written as DNA, the CDR3 is TGCGCCAGCAGCCAAGAACAGGGGGCTGGAAACACCATATATTTT. This translates into CASSQEQGAGNTIYF.

The chain has TRBV30 and TRBJ2-7; maybe TRBD2 (6 bases). Germline CDR1 is GTSNPN and CDR2 is SVGIG (reference sequence). Trimming pared 0 bases from V and 6 bases from J, leaving 12 bases between. The CDR3 spans 13 residues. The chain's CDR3 is CAWSVLLGGEQYF. The DNA of the CDR3 is TGTGCCTGGAGTGTACTCCTGGGAGGCGAGCAGTACTTC.

CDR3 coding DNA: TGTGCCAGCAGCTTTCAGGGCAATCATGCCTACACCTTC. This codes for CASSFQGNHAYTF. The chain joins TRBV5-4 to TRBJ1-2; perhaps TRBD1 as D (5 bases). This CDR3 has 13 residues. Trimming left V 2 bases short and J 10 bases short, with 15 bases between. Germline lookup yields CDR1 SGHNT and CDR2 YYREEE (reference sequence).

J is TRBJ2-5 and V is TRBV7-8; 9 bases are shared with TRBD2. CDR3 length: 17 amino acids. With 2 bases clipped from V and 0 bases from J, the junction kept 7 bases outside the gene matches. CDR1 SGHVS and CDR2 FQNEAQ come from the germline V gene. The CDR3: CASSLSPSGVYQETQYF. In DNA form, the CDR3 reads TGTGCCAGCAGCTTAAGTCCTAGCGGGGTATACCAAGAGACCCAGTACTTC.

This clone was seen a handful of times. The chain combines TRBV9 with TRBJ2-6; D is undetermined. Deletions cut 4 bases from V and 4 bases from J, with 9 bases between. The length of the CDR3 is 14 residues. Germline-derived CDR1 and CDR2 are SGDLS and YYNGEE. The CDR3 spells CASSPLAGANVLTF. CDR3 in DNA: TGTGCCAGCAGCCCACTCGCCGGGGCCAACGTCCTGACTTTC.

The rearrangement joins TRBV2 to TRBJ1-6, with 7 nucleotides matching TRBD1. Germline V gene data show CDR1 as SNHLY and CDR2 as FYNNEI. CDR3 length equals 16 residues. V trimming: 6 bases; J trimming: 6 bases; junction bases outside the gene matches: 11. The CDR3: CASRERQGVSNSPLHF. The CDR3 bases are TGTGCCAGCAGGGAAAGACAGGGCGTCTCTAATTCACCCCTCCACTTT.

The chain recombines TRBV5-1 with TRBJ2-7; 8 bases are shared with TRBD1. The junction had 3 bases not matched to a gene; V was cut back by 4 bases and J by 6 bases. The CDR3 extends over 12 amino acids. Germline CDR1 and CDR2: SGHRS and YFSETQ. Here the CDR3 DNA reads TGCGCCAGCAGCACGACAGGGGTCGAGCAGTACTTC. This codes for CASSTTGVEQYF. The full variable domain, rest sourced from reference TRBV5-1 and TRBJ2-7, is KAGVTQTPRYLIKTRGQQVTLSCSPISGHRSVSWYQQTPGQGLQFLFEYFSETQRNKGNFPGRFSGRQFSNSRSEMNVSTLELGDSALYLCASSTTGVEQYFGPGTRLTVT.

The chain joins TRBV30 to TRBJ1-3, with D possibly being TRBD1 (5 bases). CDR1 and CDR2 from the germline V gene are GTSNPN and SVGIG (reference sequence). The CDR3 loop spans 13 amino acids. V lost 4 bases, J lost 2 bases, and 9 bases lay in between. The DNA of the CDR3 is TGTGCCTGGACAGGAGGGGCTGGAAACACCATATATTTT. Translating gives CAWTGGAGNTIYF.

This clone was detected only a few times. The chain carries TRBV7-2 and TRBJ2-3; 8 positions match TRBD2. The CDR3 is made up of 16 amino acids. The V gene's germline CDR1 is SGHTA and CDR2 FQGNSA. Trimming took 1 base from V and 4 from J; bases not matched to a gene: 7. This CDR3 is CASSLGRGGHADTQYF. CDR3 in DNA: TGTGCCAGCAGCTTAGGACGGGGGGGCCACGCAGATACGCAGTATTTT.

This clone was recorded a few times. The V and J genes are TRBV5-1 and TRBJ2-1; 11 nucleotides line up with TRBD2. V trimming: 4 bases; J trimming: 4 bases; junction bases outside the gene matches: 4. This CDR3 comprises 15 residues. Germline V gene sequence: CDR1 SGHRS, CDR2 YFSETQ. CDR3 sequence reads: CASSRGTSGYNEQFF. Written as DNA, the CDR3 is TGCGCCAGCAGCCGGGGGACTAGCGGTTACAATGAGCAGTTCTTC.

V gene TRBV6-6 combines with J gene TRBJ2-3; TRBD2 matches 8 bases. This CDR3 spans 15 amino acids. Germline CDR1 reads MNHNY; CDR2 reads SVGAGI (reference sequence). J lost 5 bases, V lost 0 bases, and 4 bases had no gene match. The chain's CDR3 is CASSYSRTSLDTQYF. DNA of the CDR3: TGTGCCAGCAGTTACTCCAGGACTAGCCTAGATACGCAGTATTTT.

The chain combines TRBV6-5 with TRBJ1-2; 7 bases are shared with TRBD1. Germline V CDR1 and CDR2: MNHEY, SVGAGI. The CDR3 has 12 amino acids. The J segment lost 8 bases and the V segment lost 4 bases, leaving 4 bases of the junction unmatched. CDR3 in amino acids: CASSSGGRGYTF. The CDR3 coding sequence is TGTGCCAGCAGTTCAGGGGGAAGAGGCTACACCTTC.

There are a few counts of this clone. This chain links TRBV28 with TRBJ2-5; no reliable D call. Deletions cut 7 bases from V and 5 bases from J, with 8 bases between. This CDR3 contains 11 residues. Germline CDR1 reads MDHEN; CDR2 reads SYDVKM. CDR3 amino acids: CASTTTETQYF. CDR3 nucleotide sequence: TGTGCCAGCACTACTACTGAGACCCAGTACTTC.

The genes are TRBV7-8 and TRBJ2-3; 9 bases map to TRBD2. The CDR3 is 17 residues long. The V and J ends lost 7 bases and 4 bases, in that order; junction bases with no gene match: 15. The V gene's germline CDR1 is SGHVS and CDR2 FQNEAQ. CDR3 loop: CASTPNPSGVVADTQYF. The CDR3 DNA reads TGTGCCAGCACGCCAAATCCTAGCGGGGTTGTTGCAGATACGCAGTATTTT.